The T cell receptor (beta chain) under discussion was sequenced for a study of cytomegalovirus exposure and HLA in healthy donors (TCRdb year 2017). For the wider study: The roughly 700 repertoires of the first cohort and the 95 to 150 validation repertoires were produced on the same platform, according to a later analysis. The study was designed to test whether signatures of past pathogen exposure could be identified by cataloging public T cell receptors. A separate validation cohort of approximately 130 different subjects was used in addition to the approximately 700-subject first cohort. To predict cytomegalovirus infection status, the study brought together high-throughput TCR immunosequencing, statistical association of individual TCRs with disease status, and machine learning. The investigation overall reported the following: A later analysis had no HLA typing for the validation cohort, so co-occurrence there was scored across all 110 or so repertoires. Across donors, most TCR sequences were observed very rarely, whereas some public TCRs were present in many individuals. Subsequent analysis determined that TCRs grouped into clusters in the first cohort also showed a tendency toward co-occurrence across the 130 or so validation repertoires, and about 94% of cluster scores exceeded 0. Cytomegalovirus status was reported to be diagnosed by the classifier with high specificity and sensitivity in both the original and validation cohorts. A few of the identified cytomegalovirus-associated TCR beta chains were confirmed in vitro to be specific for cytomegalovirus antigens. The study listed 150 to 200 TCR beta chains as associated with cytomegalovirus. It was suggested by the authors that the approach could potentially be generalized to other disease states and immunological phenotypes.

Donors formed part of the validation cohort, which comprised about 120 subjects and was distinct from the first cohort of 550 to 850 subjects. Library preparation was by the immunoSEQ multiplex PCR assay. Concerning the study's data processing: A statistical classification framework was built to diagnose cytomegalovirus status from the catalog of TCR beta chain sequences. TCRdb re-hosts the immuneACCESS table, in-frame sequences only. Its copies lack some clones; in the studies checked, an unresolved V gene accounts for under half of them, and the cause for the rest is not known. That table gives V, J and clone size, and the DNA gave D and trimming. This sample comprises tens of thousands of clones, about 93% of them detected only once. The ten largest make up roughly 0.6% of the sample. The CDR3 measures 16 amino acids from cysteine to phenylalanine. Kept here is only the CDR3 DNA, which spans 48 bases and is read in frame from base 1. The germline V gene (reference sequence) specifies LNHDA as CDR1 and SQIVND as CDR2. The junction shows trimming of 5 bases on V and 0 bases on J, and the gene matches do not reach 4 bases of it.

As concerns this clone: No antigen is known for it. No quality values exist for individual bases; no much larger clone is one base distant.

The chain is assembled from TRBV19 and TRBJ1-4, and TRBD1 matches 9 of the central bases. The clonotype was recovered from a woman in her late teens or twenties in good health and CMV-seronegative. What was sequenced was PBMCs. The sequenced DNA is TGTGCCAGTAGTCTCCGGACAGGGGCAACTAATGAAAAACTGTTTTTT. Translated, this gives CASSLRTGATNEKLFF.